Following are 32 T cell receptor beta chains from one sample sequenced in a study of T cells after yellow fever vaccination. MiXCR, run by TCRdb on the 5' RACE reads, gives a single entry per CDR3 protein. The sample shows hundreds of thousands of distinct CDR3 sequences, 18% of them seen only once. The specimen comprised PBMCs, sampled before the yellow fever booster vaccination. These receptors were collected from a man between 18 and 29 years old who received the YFV17D yellow fever vaccine.

The chain combines TRBV7-9 with TRBJ1-4, with D possibly TRBD1 on 6 matching bases. From germline, CDR1 is SEHNR and CDR2 FQNEAQ (reference sequence). Deletions cut 5 bases from V and 3 bases from J, with 7 bases between. This CDR3 is 13 amino acids long. The DNA of the CDR3 is TGTGCCAGCAGCCGACAGGCTAATGAAAAACTGTTTTTT. Encoded protein: CASSRQANEKLFF.

By sample fraction, this clonotype is medium-sized. The J gene is TRBJ2-7, the V gene TRBV7-8; D gene uncertain. The CDR3 is 16 residues long. Trimming took off 0 bases at V and 3 bases at J, with 15 bases between the two ends. Germline lookup yields CDR1 SGHVS and CDR2 FQNEAQ. This CDR3 reads CASSLALDPSGYEQYF. CDR3 bases: TGTGCCAGCAGCTTAGCGCTCGACCCCTCGGGCTACGAGCAGTACTTC.

The chain combines TRBV27 with TRBJ2-1; a weak D match, TRBD2 (6 bases). The V end was cut by 7 bases, the J end by 1 base, with 14 bases between. The germline V gene has CDR1 MNHEY and CDR2 SMNVEV (reference sequence). The CDR3 consists of 15 residues. CDR3 region: CASMTGGLSYNEQFF. For the CDR3, the DNA is TGTGCCAGCATGACGGGCGGACTATCCTACAATGAGCAGTTCTTC.

The chain couples TRBV6-1 to TRBJ2-1, with D perhaps matching TRBD1 (5 bases). There are 13 residues in the CDR3. Trimming removed 5 bases from V and 8 bases from J, with 13 bases in between. Germline CDR1 and CDR2: MNHNS and SASEGT. The CDR3 sequence is CASSTQWGDEQFF. In nucleotides, the CDR3 is TGTGCCAGCAGTACCCAGTGGGGCGATGAGCAGTTCTTC.

The chain employs TRBV19 and TRBJ2-7, with a weak D call TRBD1 (6 bases). The germline V gene encodes CDR1 LNHDA and CDR2 SQIVND (reference sequence). CDR3 length: 14 residues. Trimming stripped 4 bases from V and 2 bases from J, with 12 bases between. In nucleotides, the CDR3 is TGTGCCAGTAGTACGGACAGCAGAACCTACGAGCAGTACTTC. It codes for CASSTDSRTYEQYF. Full variable domain (remainder filled in from reference TRBV19 and TRBJ2-7): DGGITQSPKYLFRKEGQNVTLSCEQNLNHDAMYWYRQDPGQGLRLIYYSQIVNDFQKGDIAEGYSVSREKKESFPLTVTSAQKNPTAFYLCASSTDSRTYEQYFGPGTRLTVT.

The DNA for the CDR3 is TGTGCCTGGGGGCGACTAGCCGTCACCGGGGAGCTGTTTTTT. It yields the protein CAWGRLAVTGELFF. The chain has TRBV30 and TRBJ2-2, with 7 bases identical to TRBD2. The CDR3 covers 14 residues. Germline CDR1 is GTSNPN and CDR2 is SVGIG (reference sequence). V lost 5 bases and J lost 4; bases outside the gene matches: 7.

This chain connects TRBV10-3 to TRBJ2-5; 9 bases are shared with TRBD2. This CDR3 has 17 residues. The germline V gene has CDR1 ENHRY and CDR2 SYGVKD. The V segment lost 0 bases and the J segment 5 bases; nucleotides outside the gene matches: 10. CDR3 sequence reads: CAISESSSGGCQETQYF. As DNA, the CDR3 is TGTGCCATCAGTGAGTCGAGTAGCGGGGGATGCCAGGAGACCCAGTACTTC.

This clonotype was observed a handful of times. This sequence joins TRBV20-1 and TRBJ1-5, with TRBD1 identical over 7 bases. The CDR3 has 12 amino acids. The V and J ends lost 4 bases and 9 bases, in that order; junction bases with no gene match: 6. Germline CDR1 DFQATT, CDR2 SNEGSKA (reference sequence). CDR3 DNA: TGCAGTGCTATCAGGGGGTTGGTGCCCCAGCATTTT. It translates to CSAIRGLVPQHF.

The chain carries TRBV7-2 and TRBJ2-3; 9 bases match TRBD1. The CDR3 is 15 residues long. V gave up 7 bases and J gave up 1 base; unmatched junction bases: 6. Germline CDR1 SGHTA, CDR2 FQGNSA. DNA of the CDR3: TGTGCCAGCACGACAGGGGGAGCCCGCACAGATACGCAGTATTTT. Translated: CASTTGGARTDTQYF.

V and J are TRBV14 and TRBJ1-1; 7 positions agree with TRBD1. Unmatched junction bases numbered 6, after V lost 4 bases and J lost 1 base. CDR1 is SGHDN and CDR2 is FVKESK in the germline V gene. CDR3 length: 15 residues. The CDR3 nucleotides read TGTGCCAGCAGCCCGCGACAGGGAGAGAACACTGAAGCTTTCTTT. Its translation is CASSPRQGENTEAFF.

This clonotype has a handful of counts. The chain joins TRBV12-3 or TRBV12-4 to TRBJ2-3; D may match TRBD1 or TRBD2 (5 bases each). V was clipped by 5 bases and J by 8 bases, with 20 bases between them. The CDR3 spans 15 residues. CDR3 sequence: CASSLDGTVGGTQYF. The CDR3 DNA reads as TGTGCCAGCAGTCTCGATGGGACGGTGGGTGGTACGCAGTATTTT.

This clonotype was seen at least ten times. Written as DNA, the CDR3 is TGCGCCAGCAGTGAGGATACAGATACGCAGTATTTT. Protein product: CASSEDTDTQYF. V and J are TRBV10-1 and TRBJ2-3; D is uncertain. The CDR3 length is 12 residues. CDR1 WNHNN and CDR2 SYGVQD come from the germline V gene (reference sequence). V lost 2 bases to trimming and J lost 3 bases, with 3 bases between them.

The rearrangement joins TRBV28 to TRBJ1-1; tentative D call: TRBD1 (6 bases). Germline V gene sequence: CDR1 MDHEN, CDR2 SYDVKM. Trimming pared 6 bases from V and 10 bases from J, leaving 15 bases between. The CDR3 contains 12 residues. The CDR3 protein is CASRGGGRGAFF. The CDR3 nucleotides read TGTGCCAGCAGGGGGGGGGGCAGAGGAGCTTTCTTT.

This clonotype was seen a few times. The chain employs TRBV6-1 and TRBJ1-5, with 8 nucleotides matching TRBD1. Germline CDR1 and CDR2: MNHNS and SASEGT. The trim removed 3 bases at V and 3 bases at J, leaving 10 bases unmatched. The CDR3 length is 17 residues. CDR3 DNA sequence: TGTGCCAGCAGTGACCTAAGGGACAGGCCTTACAATCAGCCCCAGCATTTT. Its protein product is CASSDLRDRPYNQPQHF.

This clonotype was observed a few times. The genes are TRBV18 and TRBJ1-4; maybe TRBD1 (5 bases). V gave up 1 base and J gave up 8 bases, with 11 bases separating them. The CDR3 sequence is 14 residues long. Germline CDR1 KGHSH, CDR2 LQKENI. The CDR3 protein is CASSPQGKGEKLFF. The CDR3 DNA is TGTGCCAGCTCACCACAGGGGAAAGGAGAAAAACTGTTTTTT.

This clonotype has only a few counts. The CDR3 region has the DNA TGCGCCAGCAGCCAAGATGGGGGGGTTTACAATGAGCAGTTCTTC. This sequence encodes CASSQDGGVYNEQFF. This chain joins TRBV4-3 and TRBJ2-1, with TRBD2 matching 7 bases. The CDR3 extends over 15 amino acids. The germline gives CDR1 LGHNA, CDR2 YSLEER. J was trimmed by 4 bases and V by 0 bases; bases with no gene match: 3.

The count of this clonotype is one. The chain links TRBV5-1 to TRBJ2-4; the match to TRBD2 covers 9 bases. The junction had 4 bases not matched to a gene; V was cut back by 1 base and J by 8 bases. The CDR3 totals 14 residues. Germline V gene sequence: CDR1 SGHRS, CDR2 YFSETQ. CDR3 coding DNA: TGCGCCAGCAGCTTGTTTAGCGGGGGAGACATTCAGTACTTC. The encoded protein is CASSLFSGGDIQYF.

This chain connects TRBV4-3 to TRBJ2-2; D is unresolved. The CDR3 runs 14 residues. Germline V gene lookup returns CDR1 LGHNA and CDR2 YSLEER. V lost 4 bases and J lost 0, with 6 bases in between. CDR3 sequence: CASSPSANTGELFF. In DNA, the CDR3 is TGCGCCAGCAGCCCCAGCGCGAACACCGGGGAGCTGTTTTTT.

The J gene is TRBJ2-5, the V gene TRBV7-6; TRBD1 matches 7 bases. The germline V gene encodes CDR1 SGHVS and CDR2 FNYEAQ. This CDR3 has 14 amino acids. V dropped 3 bases and J dropped 3; count of bases not matched to a gene: 4. In DNA, the CDR3 is TGTGCCAGCAGCTTTCCGGGACAGAAAGAGACCCAGTACTTC. Protein: CASSFPGQKETQYF.

This chain links TRBV6-5 with TRBJ2-3; 8 bases align to TRBD2. Germline V CDR1 and CDR2: MNHEY, SVGAGI. With 2 bases clipped from V and 3 bases from J, the junction kept 4 bases outside the gene matches. CDR3 size: 15 residues. The CDR3 DNA follows: TGTGCCAGCAGTTACGAGCGGGGGTGGACAGATACGCAGTATTTT. This sequence encodes CASSYERGWTDTQYF.

The chain couples TRBV5-6 to TRBJ1-5; D not resolved. The CDR3 spans 15 residues. V lost 0 bases to trimming and J lost 0 bases, with 7 bases between them. From germline, CDR1 is SGHDT and CDR2 YYEEEE. CDR3 DNA sequence: TGTGCCAGCAGCTTGGGAGTATATAGCAATCAGCCCCAGCATTTT. Protein: CASSLGVYSNQPQHF.

This clonotype was found a few times. The chain employs TRBV4-1 and TRBJ2-5; D is possibly TRBD2 (5 bases). The CDR3 extends over 15 amino acids. The ends were cut back, 5 bases at V and 2 bases at J, with 15 bases in the middle. Germline assignment: CDR1 MGHRA and CDR2 YSYEKL. CDR3 coding DNA: TGCGCCAGCAGCTCCCGACCGGGAACACAAGAGACCCAGTACTTC. This encodes CASSSRPGTQETQYF.

This clonotype was detected many times. The J gene is TRBJ2-5, the V gene TRBV20-1; D is unresolved. The CDR3 is 10 residues long. Trimming removed 1 base at V and 13 bases at J, with 10 bases between. Germline V CDR1 and CDR2: DFQATT, SNEGSKA (reference sequence). DNA for the CDR3: TGCAGTGCTAGAGCTCAGCATCTGTACTTC. Its protein is CSARAQHLYF.

The chain carries TRBV6-5 and TRBJ2-7; D may be TRBD2 (5 bases). CDR1 and CDR2 (germline): MNHEY, SVGAGI. The CDR3 spans 13 residues. V lost 6 bases, J lost 1 base, and 10 bases lay in between. The CDR3 is CASRGRESYEQYV. The CDR3 DNA is TGTGCCAGCAGAGGACGGGAATCCTACGAGCAGTACGTC.

The rearrangement uses TRBV5-1 and TRBJ2-7, with 9 bases fitting TRBD1. This CDR3 is built from 13 residues. Germline lookup yields CDR1 SGHRS and CDR2 YFSETQ. J was trimmed by 10 bases and V by 4 bases; bases with no gene match: 9. CDR3 in DNA: TGCGCCAGCAGCCGGACACAGGGGGCGAGACAGTACGTC. Its translation: CASSRTQGARQYV.

The sample holds many counts of this clonotype. J is TRBJ2-5 and V is TRBV7-2; D call uncertain. Trimming cost V 4 bases and J 5 bases, with 5 bases left between them. Looked up from germline, CDR1 is SGHTA and CDR2 is FQGNSA. The CDR3 has 11 residues. The CDR3, as DNA: TGTGCCAGCAGCTCCTGGGAGACCCAGTACTTC. It translates to CASSSWETQYF.

This chain connects TRBV7-9 to TRBJ2-7, with 9 positions matching TRBD1. V was clipped by 6 bases and J by 3 bases; unmatched bases: 9. CDR3 size: 15 residues. The germline CDR1 and CDR2 sequences are SEHNR and FQNEAQ (reference sequence). The CDR3: CASSQPGQGFYEQYF. CDR3 DNA: TGTGCCAGCAGTCAACCGGGACAGGGTTTCTACGAGCAGTACTTC.

The chain recombines TRBV28 with TRBJ2-2, with D possibly being TRBD2 (5 bases). The V gene lost 8 bases and the J gene lost 9 bases, with 7 bases spanning the gap. The CDR3 is made up of 10 amino acids. In germline, CDR1 is MDHEN, CDR2 SYDVKM. DNA for the CDR3: TGTGCCAGCCGGGGTAGGGAGCTGTTTTTT. This translates into CASRGRELFF.

This clonotype was observed a handful of times. The V and J genes are TRBV7-8 and TRBJ2-5, with unresolved D. Trimming took 2 bases from V and 1 from J, leaving 11 bases between them. The CDR3 runs 15 residues. Germline loops: CDR1 SGHVS, CDR2 FQNEAQ. This CDR3 reads CASSLTPRSQETQYF. The CDR3 region has the DNA TGTGCCAGCAGCTTAACTCCTAGATCCCAAGAGACCCAGTACTTC.

Ten or more counts support this clonotype. The chain couples TRBV7-2 to TRBJ2-5; D uncertain. With 1 base removed from V and 9 bases from J, the gap between germline ends came to 9 bases. CDR1 and CDR2 from the germline V gene are SGHTA and FQGNSA. This CDR3 region has 12 residues. CDR3 loop: CASSLESMAQYF. In nucleotides, the CDR3 is TGTGCCAGCAGCTTAGAATCTATGGCCCAGTACTTC.

The CDR3 loop reads CAITPTSGGRYNEQFF. DNA of the CDR3: TGTGCCATCACCCCGACTAGCGGGGGCCGCTACAATGAGCAGTTCTTC. The chain carries TRBV10-3 and TRBJ2-1; 12 bases agree with TRBD2. The V gene end was trimmed by 7 bases and the J gene end by 3 bases; junction bases not matched to a gene: 7. The length of the CDR3 is 16 residues. Germline V CDR1 and CDR2: ENHRY, SYGVKD.

This clonotype was seen only a few times. V is TRBV7-9 and J is TRBJ1-5, with D possibly TRBD1 on 6 matching bases. Germline values: CDR1 SEHNR, CDR2 FQNEAQ (reference sequence). CDR3 size: 16 residues. Trimming left V 1 base short and J 0 bases short, with 10 bases between. CDR3 in amino acids: CASSLGGGGSNQPQHF. For the CDR3, the DNA is TGTGCCAGCAGCTTAGGAGGGGGGGGTAGCAATCAGCCCCAGCATTTT.